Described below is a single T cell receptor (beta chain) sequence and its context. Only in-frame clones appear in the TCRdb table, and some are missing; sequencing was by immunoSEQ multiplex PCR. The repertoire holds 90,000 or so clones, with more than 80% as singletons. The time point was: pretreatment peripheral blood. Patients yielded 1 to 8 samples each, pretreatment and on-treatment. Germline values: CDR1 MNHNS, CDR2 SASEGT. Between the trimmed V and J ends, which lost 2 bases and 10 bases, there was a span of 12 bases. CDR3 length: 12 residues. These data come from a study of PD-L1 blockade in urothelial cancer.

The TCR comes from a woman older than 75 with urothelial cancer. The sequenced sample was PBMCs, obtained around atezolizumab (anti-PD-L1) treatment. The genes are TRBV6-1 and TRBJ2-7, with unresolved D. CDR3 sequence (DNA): TGTGCCAGCAGTGAAAAACCCCTGGGCCAGTACTTC. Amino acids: CASSEKPLGQYF.